Below, 20 T cell receptor beta chains from the same sample are listed, as sequenced in a study of T cells in Graves' hyperthyroidism and ophthalmopathy. The source material, RNA transcripts, was used to amplify TCR beta CDR3 regions. The TCR CDR3 was amplified in a first-round RT-PCR using the HTBI primer set. TCRdb redid the calling of the multiplex PCR reads with MiXCR, one entry per CDR3 protein. The data contain more than 550,000 distinct CDR3 sequences, 45% of them singletons. The sequencing input was peripheral blood or thyroid tissue (not recorded which). All receptors derive from an adult man with Graves' disease, either hyperthyroidism or ophthalmopathy (not recorded which).

The chain carries TRBV7-4 and TRBJ2-6; 10 bases align to TRBD2. Germline V gives CDR1 SGHVT, CDR2 SQSDAQ. This CDR3 is 17 amino acids long. With 5 bases clipped from V and 4 bases from J, the junction kept 8 bases outside the gene matches. In DNA, the CDR3 is TGTGCCAGCAGCCCTAGCGGGAGAGCCACCGGGGCCAACGTCCTGACTTTC. Translated, it gives CASSPSGRATGANVLTF.

This clonotype was detected many times. The chain recombines TRBV7-9 with TRBJ1-6; the D is unclear. Germline V CDR1 and CDR2: SEHNR, FQNEAQ (reference sequence). The CDR3 loop spans 14 amino acids. V lost 1 base and J lost 9, with 10 bases in between. Here the CDR3 DNA reads TGTGCCAGCAGCTTAGGCGGATTTGCTTCACCCCTCCACTTT. This translates into CASSLGGFASPLHF.

This clonotype came up many times. V usage is TRBV7-9 and J usage is TRBJ2-5; no firm D call. Germline values: CDR1 SEHNR, CDR2 FQNEAQ (reference sequence). The germline V and J ends were trimmed by 3 bases and 5 bases, with 7 bases remaining between them. CDR3 length: 12 residues. The CDR3 sequence: CASSLIGETQYF. CDR3 DNA sequence: TGTGCCAGCAGCTTGATCGGGGAGACCCAGTACTTC. The complete variable domain, with remaining parts taken from reference TRBV7-9 and TRBJ2-5, reads DTGVSQNPRHKITKRGQNVTFRCDPISEHNRLYWYRQTLGQGPEFLTYFQNEAQLEKSRLLSDRFSAERPKGSFSTLEIQRTEQGDSAMYLCASSLIGETQYFGPGTRLLVL.

Note on this clonotype: A much larger clone lies one base from this, so it may be a read error. The genes are TRBV15 and TRBJ1-1; the D is unclear. The CDR3 spans 13 residues. The V end lost 0 bases, the J end lost 3 bases, and 5 bases lay between the germline ends. The germline CDR1 and CDR2 sequences are LNHNV and YYDKDF (reference sequence). The CDR3 nucleotides read TGTGCCACCAGCAGAGATAGGGACACTGAAGCTTTCTTT. It codes for CATSRDRDTEAFF.

The chain has TRBV24-1 and TRBJ1-2; D uncertain. Germline CDR1 reads KGHDR; CDR2 reads SFDVKD. The CDR3 extends over 11 amino acids. This chain's CDR3 is CASPGRVGYTF. In DNA, the CDR3 is TGTGCTAGTCCAGGTCGGGTTGGCTACACCTTC.

There are a few counts of this clonotype. The chain carries TRBV16 and TRBJ1-1; D is perhaps TRBD1 (5 bases). The V and J ends lost 0 bases and 4 bases respectively, with 9 bases between them. The CDR3 extends over 14 amino acids. Germline CDR1 KGHSY, CDR2 FQNENV. CDR3 DNA sequence: TGTGCCAGCAGCCAATCTGGCAGGGTCACTGAAGCTTTCTTT. Translation: CASSQSGRVTEAFF. Looking up the rest from reference TRBV16 and TRBJ1-1 gives the full variable domain: GEEVAQTPKHLVRGEGQKAKLYCAPIKGHSYVFWYQQVLKNEFKFLISFQNENVFDETGMPKERFSAKCLPNSPCSLEIQATKLEDSAVYFCASSQSGRVTEAFFGQGTRLTVV.

This rearrangement joins TRBV2 to TRBJ1-6; 8 positions match TRBD1. CDR3 size: 17 residues. Germline V gene sequence: CDR1 SNHLY, CDR2 FYNNEI. Losses at the gene ends were 6 bases for V and 3 bases for J; bases not matched to a gene: 10. CDR3 coding DNA: TGTGCCAGCAGCGTACCCGGACAGGGACGCTATAATTCACCCCTCCACTTT. Its translation is CASSVPGQGRYNSPLHF.

This clonotype occurred many times. This chain joins TRBV5-1 and TRBJ2-2; D unresolved. V lost 0 bases and J 4 bases, leaving 10 bases between the germline ends. This CDR3 region has 15 residues. CDR1 is SGHRS, CDR2 YFSETQ, per germline. Here the CDR3 reads CASSLDGRGTGELFF. As DNA, the CDR3 is TGCGCCAGCAGCTTGGATGGCAGAGGCACCGGGGAGCTGTTTTTT.

As concerns this clonotype: A read error is possible here, since a much larger clone lies one base away. The CDR3 loop reads CASSSELNYEQYF. CDR3 nucleotide sequence: TGTGCCAGCAGCTCCGAACTCAACTACGAGCAGTACTTC. The chain employs TRBV7-6 and TRBJ2-7; D ambiguous. V was trimmed by 4 bases and J by 3 bases, leaving 10 bases between them. Germline V CDR1 and CDR2: SGHVS, FNYEAQ. The CDR3 has 13 amino acids.

This clonotype was detected only once. The genes are TRBV25-1 and TRBJ2-7; maybe TRBD2 (6 bases). The CDR3 contains 13 residues. Trimming stripped 7 bases from V and 2 bases from J, with 12 bases between. Germline loops: CDR1 MGHDK, CDR2 SYGVNS. CDR3 residues: CASTAGRPYEQYF. The CDR3 nucleotides read TGTGCCAGCACGGCAGGGAGGCCCTACGAGCAGTACTTC.

V and J are TRBV21-1 and TRBJ1-3. TRBV21-1 has pseudogene status. The CDR3 length is 12 residues. CDR3 in amino acids: CASSRVGNTIYF. In DNA, the CDR3 is TGTGCCAGCAGCAGGGTGGGAAACACCATATATTTT.

A word on this clonotype: A much larger clone sits a single nucleotide away, making a read error possible. The gene calls are TRBV11-2 and TRBJ2-7; D may be TRBD1 or TRBD2 (6 bases each). The CDR3 has 15 residues. Germline CDR1 and CDR2: SGHAT and FQNNGV. The DNA of the CDR3 is TGTACCAGCAGCTTAGGGGGGACGGACCCGTACGAGCAGTACTTC. It translates to CTSSLGGTDPYEQYF.

This clonotype was observed at least ten times. This chain connects TRBV24-1 to TRBJ2-2; D may be TRBD1 or TRBD2 (5 bases each). CDR1 and CDR2 (germline): KGHDR, SFDVKD. The length of the CDR3 is 16 residues. Trimming stripped 4 bases from V and 1 base from J, with 12 bases between. CDR3 in amino acids: CATSDPGPMNTGELFF. Here the CDR3 DNA reads TGTGCCACCAGTGACCCGGGACCGATGAACACCGGGGAGCTGTTTTTT.

The genes are TRBV19 and TRBJ1-2, with 9 bases aligning to TRBD1. Germline CDR1 reads LNHDA; CDR2 reads SQIVND (reference sequence). The CDR3 is 15 residues long. J lost 12 bases, V lost 5 bases, and 16 bases had no gene match. This chain's CDR3 is CASSPQGARQGRNTF. The CDR3 region has the DNA TGTGCCAGTAGTCCACAGGGGGCCCGACAGGGCAGGAACACCTTC.

The chain joins TRBV7-6 to TRBJ2-7, with a tentative D call TRBD2 (6 bases). Looked up from germline, CDR1 is SGHVS and CDR2 is FNYEAQ. V was clipped by 2 bases and J by 3 bases, with 20 bases between them. The CDR3 consists of 17 residues. The CDR3 coding sequence is TGTGCCAGCAGCTTAAGGCCGGGGGACCCCTCCCTCTACGAGCAGTACTTC. This sequence encodes CASSLRPGDPSLYEQYF.

Notes on this clonotype: Germline is not matched at one junction end, which may reflect a read error. The chain links TRBV2 to TRBJ1-2, with D unresolved. Germline values: CDR1 SNHLY, CDR2 FYNNEI. CDR3 length: 13 amino acids. CDR3 loop: CATSDSLNHGYTF. The DNA for the CDR3 is TGTGCCACCAGTGATTCCCTGAACCATGGCTACACCTTC.

The chain carries TRBV13 and TRBJ2-5, with 7 bases lining up with TRBD1. CDR1 is PRHDT, CDR2 FYEKMQ, per germline (reference sequence). The CDR3 is 13 residues long. Germline trimming cut 6 bases from V and 5 bases from J; bases unmatched to any gene: 6. CDR3 in DNA: TGTGCCAGCAGGATAGGGGGCCAGGAGACCCAGTACTTC. Protein product: CASRIGGQETQYF.

For this clonotype: A junction boundary mismatches the germline segment, possibly from a read error. The rearrangement links TRBV24-1 to TRBJ2-7, with D maybe TRBD2 (5 bases). Germline V gene sequence: CDR1 KGHDR, CDR2 SFDVKD. The CDR3 is 14 residues long. The DNA for the CDR3 is TGTGCCACCAGTGACGCGGACCAGACCGGGGAGCTGTACTTC. It is translated as CATSDADQTGELYF.

This clonotype was detected many times. The chain has TRBV5-1 and TRBJ1-6; D gene unclear. From germline, CDR1 is SGHRS and CDR2 YFSETQ. V gave up 0 bases and J gave up 8 bases, with 6 bases separating them. The length of the CDR3 is 13 residues. CDR3 loop: CASSLERDSPLHF. As DNA, the CDR3 is TGCGCCAGCAGCTTGGAAAGAGATTCACCCCTCCACTTT.

There are many counts of this clonotype. The gene calls are TRBV24-1 and TRBJ1-2; D unclear. The CDR3 extends over 17 amino acids. CDR1 is KGHDR and CDR2 is SFDVKD in the germline V gene. Trimming took 3 bases from V and 1 from J, leaving 17 bases between them. This CDR3 is CATSDVHPVAGNYGYTF. The CDR3 region has the DNA TGTGCCACCAGTGATGTACACCCCGTGGCGGGTAACTATGGCTACACCTTC.